This T cell receptor beta chain appears in the sequencing data of a study of T cells after yellow fever vaccination. Study observations and caveats: Contaminating bulk clonotypes could be abundant in FACS-sorted repertoires. The study found a weaker secondary response that peaked faster, day 5 versus 15. After the booster, nearly 98% of CD4 and about nine tenths of CD8 primary-response clones were re-detected.

Production of TCR cDNA was by 5'RACE template switching, which also added a universal primer site and UMIs. TCRdb reprocessed the 5' RACE reads via MiXCR and lists one record per CDR3 protein. The sample includes about 630,000 distinct CDR3 sequences, 10% to 15% of them seen just once. As for this clonotype: Its target is not known.

Germline CDR1 SEHNR, CDR2 FQNEAQ (reference sequence). V shed 1 base and J shed 0 bases, with 6 bases lying between them. This CDR3 contains 15 residues. This receptor was taken from a man aged 30 to 39 who received the YFV17D yellow fever vaccine. This sequence joins TRBV7-9 and TRBJ1-4; D is undetermined. Sequencing was performed on PBMCs, taken on the day of the yellow fever booster vaccination. CDR3 residues: CASSLDITTNEKLFF. The CDR3 DNA reads as TGTGCCAGCAGCTTAGACATAACAACTAATGAAAAACTGTTTTTT.